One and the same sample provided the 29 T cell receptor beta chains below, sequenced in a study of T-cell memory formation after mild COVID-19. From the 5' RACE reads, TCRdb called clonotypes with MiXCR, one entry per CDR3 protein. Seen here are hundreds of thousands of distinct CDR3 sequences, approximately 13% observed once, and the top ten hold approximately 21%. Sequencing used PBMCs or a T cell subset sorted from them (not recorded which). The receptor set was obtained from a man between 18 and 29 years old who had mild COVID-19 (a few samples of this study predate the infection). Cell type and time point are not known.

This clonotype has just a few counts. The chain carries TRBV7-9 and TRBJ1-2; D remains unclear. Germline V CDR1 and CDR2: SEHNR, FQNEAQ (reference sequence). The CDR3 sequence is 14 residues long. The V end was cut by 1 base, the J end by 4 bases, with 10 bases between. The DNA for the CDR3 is TGTGCCAGCAGCTTAGTAGGCAGGACCTATGGCTACACCTTC. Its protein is CASSLVGRTYGYTF.

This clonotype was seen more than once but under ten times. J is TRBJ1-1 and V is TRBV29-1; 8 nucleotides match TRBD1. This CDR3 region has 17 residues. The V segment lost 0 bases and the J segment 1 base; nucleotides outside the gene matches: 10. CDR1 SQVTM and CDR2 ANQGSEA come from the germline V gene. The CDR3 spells CSVEDQWAGTGNTEAFF. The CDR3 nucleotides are TGCAGCGTTGAAGATCAATGGGCCGGGACAGGGAACACTGAAGCTTTCTTT.

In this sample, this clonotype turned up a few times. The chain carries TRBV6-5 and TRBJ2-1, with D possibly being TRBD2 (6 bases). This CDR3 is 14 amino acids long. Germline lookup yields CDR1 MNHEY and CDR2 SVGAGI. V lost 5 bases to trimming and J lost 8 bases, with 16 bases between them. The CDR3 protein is CASSGLGGIDEQFF. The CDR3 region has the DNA TGTGCCAGCAGTGGACTGGGGGGTATCGATGAGCAGTTCTTC.

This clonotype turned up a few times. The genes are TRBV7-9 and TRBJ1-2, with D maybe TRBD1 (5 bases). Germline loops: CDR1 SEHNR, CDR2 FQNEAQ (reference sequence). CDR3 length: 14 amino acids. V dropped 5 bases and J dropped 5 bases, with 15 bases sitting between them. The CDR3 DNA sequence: TGTGCCAGCAGCCTCGCCGGGGCCCAGTATGGCTACACCTTC. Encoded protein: CASSLAGAQYGYTF.

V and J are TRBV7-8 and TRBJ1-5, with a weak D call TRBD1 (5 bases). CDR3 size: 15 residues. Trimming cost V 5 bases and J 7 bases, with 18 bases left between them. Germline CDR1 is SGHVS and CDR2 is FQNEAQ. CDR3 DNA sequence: TGTGCCAGCAGCCCCTCCCGAAGGGGACGACAGCCCCAGCATTTT. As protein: CASSPSRRGRQPQHF. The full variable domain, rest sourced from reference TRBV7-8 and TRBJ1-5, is GAGVSQSPRYKVAKRGQDVALRCDPISGHVSLFWYQQALGQGPEFLTYFQNEAQLDKSGLPSDRFFAERPEGSVSTLKIQRTQQEDSAVYLCASSPSRRGRQPQHFGDGTRLSIL.

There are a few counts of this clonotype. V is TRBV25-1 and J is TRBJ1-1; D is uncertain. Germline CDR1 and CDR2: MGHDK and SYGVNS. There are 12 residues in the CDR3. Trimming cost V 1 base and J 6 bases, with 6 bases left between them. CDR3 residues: CASSEFKSEAFF. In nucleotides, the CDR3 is TGTGCCAGCAGTGAATTTAAGTCTGAAGCTTTCTTT.

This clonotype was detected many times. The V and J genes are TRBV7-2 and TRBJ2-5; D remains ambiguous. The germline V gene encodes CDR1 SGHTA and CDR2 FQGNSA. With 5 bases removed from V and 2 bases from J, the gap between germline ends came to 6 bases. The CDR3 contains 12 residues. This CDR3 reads CASSRLQETQYF. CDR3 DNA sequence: TGTGCCAGCAGCCGACTTCAAGAGACCCAGTACTTC.

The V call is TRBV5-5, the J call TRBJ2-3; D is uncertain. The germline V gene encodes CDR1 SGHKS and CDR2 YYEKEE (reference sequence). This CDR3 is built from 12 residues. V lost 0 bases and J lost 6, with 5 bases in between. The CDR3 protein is CASSLERDTQYF. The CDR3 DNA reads TGTGCCAGCAGCTTGGAACGGGATACGCAGTATTTT.

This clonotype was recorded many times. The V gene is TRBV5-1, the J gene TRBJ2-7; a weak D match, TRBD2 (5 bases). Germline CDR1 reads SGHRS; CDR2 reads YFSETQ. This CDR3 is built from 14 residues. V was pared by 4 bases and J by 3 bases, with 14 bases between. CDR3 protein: CASSANGGFYEQYV. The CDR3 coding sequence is TGCGCCAGCAGCGCCAATGGAGGTTTCTACGAGCAGTACGTC.

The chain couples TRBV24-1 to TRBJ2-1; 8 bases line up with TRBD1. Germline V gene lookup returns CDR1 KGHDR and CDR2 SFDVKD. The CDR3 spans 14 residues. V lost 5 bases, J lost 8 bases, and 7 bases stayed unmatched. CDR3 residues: CATSAKQGVHEQFF. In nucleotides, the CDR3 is TGTGCCACCAGTGCCAAACAGGGGGTTCATGAGCAGTTCTTC.

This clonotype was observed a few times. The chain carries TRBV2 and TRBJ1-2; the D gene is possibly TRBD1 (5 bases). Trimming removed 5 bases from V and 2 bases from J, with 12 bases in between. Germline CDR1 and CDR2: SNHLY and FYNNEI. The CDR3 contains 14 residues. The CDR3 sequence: CASSTDRTNYGYTF. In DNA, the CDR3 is TGTGCCAGCAGTACCGACAGAACCAACTATGGCTACACCTTC.

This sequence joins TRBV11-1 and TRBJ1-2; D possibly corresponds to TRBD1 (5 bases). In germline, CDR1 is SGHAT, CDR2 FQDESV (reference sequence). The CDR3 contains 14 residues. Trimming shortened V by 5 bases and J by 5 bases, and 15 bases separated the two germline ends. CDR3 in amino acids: CASSPTGDLYGYTF. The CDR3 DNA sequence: TGTGCCAGCAGCCCGACCGGGGACCTATATGGCTACACCTTC.

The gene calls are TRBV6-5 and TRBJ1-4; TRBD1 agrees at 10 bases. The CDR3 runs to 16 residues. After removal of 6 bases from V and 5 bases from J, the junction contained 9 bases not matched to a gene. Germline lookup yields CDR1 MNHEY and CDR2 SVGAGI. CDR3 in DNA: TGTGCCAGCAGACGACAGGGGGCGAAGTCGAATGAAAAACTGTTTTTT. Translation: CASRRQGAKSNEKLFF.

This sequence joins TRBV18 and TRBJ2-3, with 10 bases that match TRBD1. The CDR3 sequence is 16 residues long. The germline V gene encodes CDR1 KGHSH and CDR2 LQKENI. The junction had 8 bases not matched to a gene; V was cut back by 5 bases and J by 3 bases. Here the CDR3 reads CASSGRDRGVTDTQYF. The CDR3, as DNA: TGTGCCAGCTCAGGCCGGGACAGGGGAGTTACAGATACGCAGTATTTT.

The CDR3 loop reads CSAKTPGHNEQFF. The CDR3 nucleotides are TGCAGTGCTAAGACCCCGGGACACAATGAGCAGTTCTTC. This rearrangement joins TRBV20-1 to TRBJ2-1; tentatively, D is TRBD1 or TRBD2 (5 bases each). The CDR3 is made up of 13 amino acids. The V end lost 4 bases, the J end lost 5 bases, and 12 bases lay between the germline ends. Germline values: CDR1 DFQATT, CDR2 SNEGSKA (reference sequence).

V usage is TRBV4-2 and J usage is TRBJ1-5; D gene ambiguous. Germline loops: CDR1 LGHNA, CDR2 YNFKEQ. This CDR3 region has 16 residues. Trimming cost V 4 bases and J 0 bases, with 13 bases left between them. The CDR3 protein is CASSRGREFSNQPQHF. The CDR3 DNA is TGTGCCAGCAGCCGAGGACGGGAATTTAGCAATCAGCCCCAGCATTTT.

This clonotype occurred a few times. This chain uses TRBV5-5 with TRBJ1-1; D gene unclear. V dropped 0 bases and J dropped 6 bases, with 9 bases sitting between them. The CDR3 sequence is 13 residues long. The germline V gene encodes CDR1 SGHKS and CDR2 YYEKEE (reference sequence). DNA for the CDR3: TGTGCCAGCAGCTTGGGTGGTGGAGCTGAAGCTTTCTTT. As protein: CASSLGGGAEAFF.

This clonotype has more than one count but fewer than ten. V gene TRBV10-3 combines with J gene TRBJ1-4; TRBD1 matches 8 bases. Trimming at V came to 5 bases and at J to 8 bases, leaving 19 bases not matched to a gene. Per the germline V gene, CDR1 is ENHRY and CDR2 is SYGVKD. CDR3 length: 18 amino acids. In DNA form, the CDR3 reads TGTGCCATCAGTACGAAGCTAAGCCGGACAGGGAGAGAAGAAAAACTGTTTTTT. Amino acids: CAISTKLSRTGREEKLFF.

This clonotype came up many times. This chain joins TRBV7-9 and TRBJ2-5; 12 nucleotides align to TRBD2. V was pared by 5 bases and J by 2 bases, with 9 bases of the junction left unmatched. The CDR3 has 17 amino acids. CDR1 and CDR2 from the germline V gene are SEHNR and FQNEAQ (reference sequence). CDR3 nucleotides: TGTGCCAGCAGCCCTCGGACTAGCGGGGCCGCTCAAGAGACCCAGTACTTC. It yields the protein CASSPRTSGAAQETQYF.

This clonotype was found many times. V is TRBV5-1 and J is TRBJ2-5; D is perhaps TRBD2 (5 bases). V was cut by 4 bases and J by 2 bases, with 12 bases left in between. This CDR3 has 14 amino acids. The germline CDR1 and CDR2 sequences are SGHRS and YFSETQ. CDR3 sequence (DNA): TGCGCCAGCAGCACCGGACTTCTTCAAGAGACCCAGTACTTC. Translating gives CASSTGLLQETQYF.

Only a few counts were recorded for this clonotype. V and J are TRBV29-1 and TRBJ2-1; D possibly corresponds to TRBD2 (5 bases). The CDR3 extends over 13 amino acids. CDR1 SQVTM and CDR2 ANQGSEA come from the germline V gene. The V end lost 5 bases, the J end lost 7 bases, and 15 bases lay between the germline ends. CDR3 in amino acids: CSVPRDPTNEQFF. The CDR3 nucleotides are TGCAGCGTTCCTCGGGATCCCACGAATGAGCAGTTCTTC.

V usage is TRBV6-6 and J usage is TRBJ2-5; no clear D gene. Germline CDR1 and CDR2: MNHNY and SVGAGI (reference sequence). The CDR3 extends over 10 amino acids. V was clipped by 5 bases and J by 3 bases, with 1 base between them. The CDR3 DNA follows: TGTGCCAGCAGTAAAGAGACCCAGTACTTC. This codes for CASSKETQYF.

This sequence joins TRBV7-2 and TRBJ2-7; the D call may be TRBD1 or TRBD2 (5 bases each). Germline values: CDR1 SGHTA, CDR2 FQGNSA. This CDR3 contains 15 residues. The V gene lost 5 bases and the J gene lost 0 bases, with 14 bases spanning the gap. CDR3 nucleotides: TGTGCCAGCAGCCTCCGGGACGGAGACTCCTACGAGCAGTACTTC. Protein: CASSLRDGDSYEQYF.

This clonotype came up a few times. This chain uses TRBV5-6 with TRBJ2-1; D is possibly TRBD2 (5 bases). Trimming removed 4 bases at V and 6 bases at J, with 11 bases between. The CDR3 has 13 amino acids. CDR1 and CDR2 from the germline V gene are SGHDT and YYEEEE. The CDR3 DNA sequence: TGTGCCAGCAGCACCGGGGTCGGCAATGAGCAGTTCTTC. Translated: CASSTGVGNEQFF.

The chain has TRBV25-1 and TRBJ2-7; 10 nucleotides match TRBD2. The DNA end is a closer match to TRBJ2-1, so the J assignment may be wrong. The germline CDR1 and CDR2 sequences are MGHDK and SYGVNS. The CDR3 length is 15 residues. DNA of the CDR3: TGTGCCAGCAGTGAATTAGCGGGGGGCCGGAATGAGCAGTTCTTC. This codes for CASSELAGGRNEQFF.

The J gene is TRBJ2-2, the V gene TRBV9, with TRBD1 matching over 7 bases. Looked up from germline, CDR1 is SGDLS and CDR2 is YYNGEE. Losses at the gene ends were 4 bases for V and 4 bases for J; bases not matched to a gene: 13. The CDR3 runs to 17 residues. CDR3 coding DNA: TGTGCCAGCAGCTCCCGGAACAGGGGTCGGAGCACCGGGGAGCTGTTTTTT. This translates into CASSSRNRGRSTGELFF.

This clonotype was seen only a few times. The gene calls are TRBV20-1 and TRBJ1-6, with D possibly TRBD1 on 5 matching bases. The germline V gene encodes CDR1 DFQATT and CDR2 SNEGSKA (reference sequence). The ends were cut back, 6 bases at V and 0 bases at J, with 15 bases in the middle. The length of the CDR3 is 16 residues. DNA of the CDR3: TGCAGTGCAAAATCCGGGGCGAGCTCCTATAATTCACCCCTCCACTTT. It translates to CSAKSGASSYNSPLHF.

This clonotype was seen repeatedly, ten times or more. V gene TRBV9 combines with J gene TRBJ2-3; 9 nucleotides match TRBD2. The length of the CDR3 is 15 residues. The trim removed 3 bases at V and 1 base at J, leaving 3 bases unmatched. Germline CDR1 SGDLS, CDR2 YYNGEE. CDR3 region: CASSGGGGGTDTQYF. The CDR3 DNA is TGTGCCAGCAGCGGCGGGGGGGGAGGCACAGATACGCAGTATTTT.

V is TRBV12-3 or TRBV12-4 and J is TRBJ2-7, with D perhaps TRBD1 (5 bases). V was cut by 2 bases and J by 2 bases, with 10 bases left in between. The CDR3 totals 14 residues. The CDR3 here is CASSLRQGTYEQYF. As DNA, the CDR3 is TGTGCCAGCAGTTTAAGGCAGGGAACCTACGAGCAGTACTTC.